Shown below are 6 T cell receptor beta chains from a single sample sequenced in a study of sequential checkpoint blockade in melanoma (dated by TCRdb to about 2019). Explained via the paper, the treatment or condition label denotes: randomized to nivolumab then ipilimumab (arm A) or the reverse (arm B). Libraries were prepared through the immunoSEQ multiplex PCR assay. Sourced from immuneACCESS, this table was stored by TCRdb with only in-frame sequences that have V and J called. A share of the clones is absent; for the studies checked, an unresolved V gene accounts for under half, and the remainder has no known explanation. The sample table contains some 13,000 clones; only one count was recorded for approximately 72% of them. The top ten clones comprise roughly 30% of the sample. Here the sequenced sample was CD8+ T cells sorted from blood (inferred from file names), taken from a patient given nivolumab and ipilimumab in sequence. These receptors came from a human donor with melanoma.

This rearrangement joins TRBV7-9 to TRBJ2-1, with 9 bases identical to TRBD2. The CDR3 consists of 16 residues. Germline assignment: CDR1 SEHNR and CDR2 FQNEAQ (reference sequence). V was pared by 5 bases and J by 4 bases, with 9 bases of the junction left unmatched. CDR3 bases: TGTGCCAGCAGCGCAGAACTAGCGGGTGTATACAATGAGCAGTTCTTC. Translating gives CASSAELAGVYNEQFF.

The chain links TRBV30 to TRBJ2-1; the D gene is possibly TRBD2 (5 bases). The germline V gene has CDR1 GTSNPN and CDR2 SVGIG (reference sequence). CDR3 length equals 13 residues. V lost 3 bases to trimming and J lost 5 bases, with 11 bases between them. CDR3 sequence: CAWRQDGDNEQFF. CDR3 coding DNA: TGTGCCTGGAGGCAGGACGGGGACAATGAGCAGTTCTTC. The variable domain in full, completed from reference TRBV30 and TRBJ2-1, reads SQTIHQWPATLVQPVGSPLSLECTVEGTSNPNLYWYRQAAGRGLQLLFYSVGIGQISSEVPQNLSASRPQDRQFILSSKKLLLSDSGFYLCAWRQDGDNEQFFGPGTRLTVL.

This rearrangement joins TRBV6-5 to TRBJ1-3; D uncertain. The CDR3 is 16 residues long. V shed 2 bases and J shed 0 bases, with 11 bases lying between them. Looked up from germline, CDR1 is MNHEY and CDR2 is SVGAGI. The CDR3 sequence is CASSYGRGTSGNTIYF. The CDR3 DNA reads as TGTGCCAGCAGTTACGGTCGCGGAACCTCTGGAAACACCATATATTTT.

This clone appeared a single time. This sequence joins TRBV29-1 and TRBJ2-7; TRBD2 matches 7 bases. V trimming: 2 bases; J trimming: 7 bases; junction bases outside the gene matches: 11. CDR1 is SQVTM, CDR2 ANQGSEA, per germline. This CDR3 has 14 residues. The CDR3 DNA is TGCAGCGTTGAACTTTCGGGGGGTTTCGAAGAGCAGTACTTC. It specifies CSVELSGGFEEQYF.

This clone was seen a few times. The chain has TRBV7-9 and TRBJ2-7; D is perhaps TRBD2 (6 bases). The CDR3 extends over 15 amino acids. Germline loops: CDR1 SEHNR, CDR2 FQNEAQ (reference sequence). V lost 5 bases to trimming and J lost 3 bases, with 17 bases between them. The chain's CDR3 is CASSPGLFRGYEQYF. For the CDR3, the DNA is TGTGCCAGCAGCCCGGGACTTTTCCGAGGCTACGAGCAGTACTTC.

The rearrangement links TRBV5-4 to TRBJ2-2; a weak D match, TRBD1 (6 bases). Trimming took off 6 bases at V and 7 bases at J, with 19 bases between the two ends. CDR3 length equals 15 residues. Germline lookup yields CDR1 SGHNT and CDR2 YYREEE (reference sequence). The CDR3 region is CASNLAGTLGGELFF. As DNA, the CDR3 is TGTGCCAGCAACCTGGCCGGGACATTGGGCGGGGAGCTGTTTTTT.